The source of this T cell receptor beta chain is a study of regulatory T cells in long-lasting Graves disease. Trimming left V 2 bases short and J 6 bases short, with 13 bases between. The CDR3 is 14 residues long. Looked up from germline, CDR1 is SEHNR and CDR2 is FQNEAQ (reference sequence). Time point given: newly diagnosed GD, antithyroid drugs for less than 3 months. Isolated PBMC RNA provided the starting material for the TCR library. Sequencing libraries for TCR beta were prepared with iRepertoire HTBI primers and Arm-PCR of CDR3 regions. TCRdb recomputed calls from the multiplex PCR reads with MiXCR, one row per CDR3 protein. The sample records 360,000 or so distinct CDR3 sequences, 12% being singletons. A word on this clonotype: The antigen is undetermined.

General study results and limits: Favoring TRBV28, TRBJ1-2 and TRBJ2-5 was a feature seen in persistent disease.

This sample also belongs to another study, concerning T cells in Graves' hyperthyroidism and ophthalmopathy. From that second work: The HTBI set primed first-round TCR CDR3 RT-PCR.

The sample in question was peripheral blood mononuclear cells (PBMCs), obtained at new diagnosis, from a patient treated with antithyroid drugs. The clonotype comes from a woman younger than 35 with Graves disease. This chain connects TRBV7-9 to TRBJ1-2; D is undetermined. The CDR3 DNA reads TGTGCCAGCAGCTTACGAGGCGGACTTAATGGCTACACCTTC. Translation gives CASSLRGGLNGYTF.